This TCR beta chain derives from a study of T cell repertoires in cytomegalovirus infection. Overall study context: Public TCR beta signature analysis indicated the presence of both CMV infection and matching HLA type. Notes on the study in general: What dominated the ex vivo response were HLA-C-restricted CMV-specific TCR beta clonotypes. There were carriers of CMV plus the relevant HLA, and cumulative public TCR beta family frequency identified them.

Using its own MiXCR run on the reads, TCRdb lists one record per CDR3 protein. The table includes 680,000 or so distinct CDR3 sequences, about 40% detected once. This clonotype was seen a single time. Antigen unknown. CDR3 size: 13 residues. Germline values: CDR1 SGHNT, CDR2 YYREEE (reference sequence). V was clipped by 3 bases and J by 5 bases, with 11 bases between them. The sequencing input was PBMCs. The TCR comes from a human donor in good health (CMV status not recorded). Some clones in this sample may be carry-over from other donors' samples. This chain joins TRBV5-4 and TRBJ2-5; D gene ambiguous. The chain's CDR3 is CASSSVGLETQYF. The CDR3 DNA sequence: TGTGCCAGCAGCTCGGTCGGTCTGGAGACCCAGTACTTC.